This T cell receptor beta chain was identified during a study of CD8+ T cells in alopecia areata. The wider study: Treated patients took oral tofacitinib at 5 to 10 mg twice daily.

RNA, once extracted, was reverse transcribed into cDNA for use as the sequencing template. Method: immunoSEQ multiplex PCR; TCRdb's copy keeps in-frame clones and lacks some. The data contain about 90,000 clones, roughly 45% of them singletons. CDR1 and CDR2 from the germline V gene are MGHDK and SYGVNS. The length of the CDR3 is 13 residues. Trimming cost V 7 bases and J 2 bases, with 11 bases left between them. For this clone: Its antigen is unknown.

Indicated treatment: oral pan-JAK inhibitor, 5-10 mg twice daily. Regarding the study as a whole: Only one nonresponder was present, which leaves the link between baseline CD8+ expansion and response uncertain. Normal scalp showed lower clonality than lesional scalp, especially alopecia totalis/universalis.

The chain recombines TRBV25-1 with TRBJ1-1, with D maybe TRBD1 (5 bases). This specimen was CD8+ T cells sorted from blood, taken at week 24, from a patient treated with tofacitinib. The source is a human donor with alopecia areata. CDR3 region: CASTGQGNTEAFF. CDR3 nucleotides: TGTGCCAGCACCGGGCAGGGAAACACTGAAGCTTTCTTT.